The 22 T cell receptor beta chains listed next were all sequenced from one sample in a study of blood T cell repertoires in COVID-19. Produced via immunoSEQ multiplex PCR; TCRdb's table is partial and in-frame only. The sample records about 71,000 clones, around 85% being singletons. The sample taken for sequencing was peripheral blood. All receptors derive from a man at least 80 years old with acute or convalescent COVID-19.

The chain employs TRBV7-3 and TRBJ2-2, with 9 bases identical to TRBD1. CDR3 length equals 16 residues. With V trimmed by 5 bases and J by 4 bases, 8 bases remained unmatched. Per the germline V gene, CDR1 is SGHTA and CDR2 is FQGTGA. CDR3 sequence (DNA): TGTGCCAGCAGCCCCTATGGACAGGGGTCCACCGGGGAGCTGTTTTTT. This gives the protein CASSPYGQGSTGELFF.

The chain joins TRBV27 to TRBJ1-4, with D maybe TRBD1 (6 bases). CDR3 length: 14 amino acids. From germline, CDR1 is MNHEY and CDR2 SMNVEV (reference sequence). The V and J ends lost 10 bases and 2 bases respectively, with 14 bases between them. The CDR3: CATKNRATNEKLFF. In DNA, the CDR3 is TGTGCCACCAAGAACAGGGCGACTAATGAAAAACTGTTTTTT.

J is TRBJ1-2 and V is TRBV28, with 8 positions matching TRBD1. The length of the CDR3 is 14 residues. The V gene's germline CDR1 is MDHEN and CDR2 SYDVKM. The V gene end was trimmed by 2 bases and the J gene end by 5 bases; junction bases not matched to a gene: 4. CDR3 in amino acids: CASSLGQGAYGYTF. The CDR3 coding sequence is TGTGCCAGCAGTTTAGGACAGGGTGCTTATGGCTACACCTTC.

The V and J genes are TRBV5-4 and TRBJ2-7, with 7 bases matching TRBD1. This CDR3 comprises 14 residues. With V trimmed by 3 bases and J by 3 bases, 6 bases remained unmatched. Germline lookup yields CDR1 SGHNT and CDR2 YYREEE (reference sequence). CDR3 coding DNA: TGTGCCAGCAGCTCAATGGGACAGAGCTACGAGCAGTACTTC. This codes for CASSSMGQSYEQYF. Using reference TRBV5-4 and TRBJ2-7 for the parts outside the CDR3, the full variable domain is ETGVTQSPTHLIKTRGQQVTLRCSSQSGHNTVSWYQQALGQGPQFIFQYYREEENGRGNFPPRFSGLQFPNYSSELNVNALELDDSALYLCASSSMGQSYEQYFGPGTRLTVT.

V and J are TRBV3-1 (or the pseudogene TRBV3-2) and TRBJ1-4; 7 bases are a match to TRBD1. CDR1 is LGHDT, CDR2 YNNKEL, per germline (reference sequence). This CDR3 is built from 16 residues. V gave up 1 base and J gave up 5 bases; unmatched junction bases: 7. This CDR3 reads CASSQARNRGNEKLFF. CDR3 in DNA: TGTGCCAGCAGCCAAGCGAGGAACAGGGGAAATGAAAAACTGTTTTTT.

The chain has TRBV7-2 and TRBJ2-7, with 9 positions matching TRBD2. The CDR3 runs to 16 residues. V was pared by 5 bases and J by 2 bases, with 10 bases of the junction left unmatched. Germline V gene data show CDR1 as SGHTA and CDR2 as FQGNSA. The CDR3 DNA is TGTGCCAGCAGCCTGGAGGGGGCTAGCGGGACCTACGAGCAGTACTTC. This gives the protein CASSLEGASGTYEQYF.

V is TRBV9 and J is TRBJ2-1; the match to TRBD2 covers 7 bases. This CDR3 has 15 amino acids. Germline CDR1 and CDR2: SGDLS and YYNGEE. V dropped 4 bases and J dropped 4; count of bases not matched to a gene: 8. The DNA of the CDR3 is TGTGCCAGCAGCACCCGACTAGCCCTGTACAATGAGCAGTTCTTC. It yields the protein CASSTRLALYNEQFF.

This clone showed up just once. The J gene is TRBJ2-1, the V gene TRBV4-1, with 10 bases aligning to TRBD2. The CDR3 is 15 residues long. CDR1 and CDR2 from the germline V gene are MGHRA and YSYEKL. The trim removed 7 bases at V and 7 bases at J, leaving 10 bases unmatched. The CDR3, as DNA: TGCGCCAGCAAAGCGGGGGGGCCAGGGTTTAATGAGCAGTTCTTC. This codes for CASKAGGPGFNEQFF.

The chain has TRBV19 and TRBJ1-3, with a tentative D call TRBD1 (5 bases). The CDR3 is 16 residues long. V lost 6 bases and J 7 bases, leaving 22 bases between the germline ends. CDR1 and CDR2 (germline): LNHDA, SQIVND (reference sequence). The CDR3 region is CASRPRQTEFTNTIYF. The CDR3 DNA reads as TGTGCCAGTAGGCCTAGACAGACGGAATTCACCAACACCATATATTTT.

This clone was found a few times. This rearrangement joins TRBV19 to TRBJ1-5; weak D call: TRBD1 (5 bases). The CDR3 consists of 14 residues. The germline gives CDR1 LNHDA, CDR2 SQIVND (reference sequence). V lost 10 bases and J 2 bases, leaving 15 bases between the germline ends. The CDR3 DNA sequence: TGTGCCACACGGGGGGGTAGTGGCAATCAGCCCCAGCATTTT. Its protein is CATRGGSGNQPQHF.

The V and J genes are TRBV4-2 and TRBJ2-5; 9 nucleotides line up with TRBD2. V trimming: 2 bases; J trimming: 2 bases; junction bases outside the gene matches: 3. Looked up from germline, CDR1 is LGHNA and CDR2 is YNFKEQ. The CDR3 runs to 15 residues. As DNA, the CDR3 is TGTGCCAGCAGCCAAAGCGGGGGGATACAAGAGACCCAGTACTTC. Amino acids: CASSQSGGIQETQYF.

The rearrangement uses TRBV13 and TRBJ2-3; perhaps TRBD2 as D (5 bases). V lost 4 bases and J 6 bases, leaving 14 bases between the germline ends. The CDR3 is made up of 14 amino acids. The V gene's germline CDR1 is PRHDT and CDR2 FYEKMQ (reference sequence). The CDR3 spells CASSSDWRGDTQYF. In DNA form, the CDR3 reads TGTGCCAGCAGCTCGGACTGGCGTGGGGATACGCAGTATTTT.

The V call is TRBV7-8, the J call TRBJ2-5; the D gene is possibly TRBD2 (5 bases). Germline V CDR1 and CDR2: SGHVS, FQNEAQ. CDR3 size: 13 residues. With 5 bases removed from V and 5 bases from J, the gap between germline ends came to 12 bases. The DNA of the CDR3 is TGTGCCAGCAGCCCCCCAAGGGAGGAGACCCAGTACTTC. Its translation is CASSPPREETQYF.

This clone has just one count. The chain links TRBV9 to TRBJ2-1; TRBD2 aligns across 7 bases. Germline-derived CDR1 and CDR2 are SGDLS and YYNGEE. The CDR3 has 16 residues. Trimming cost V 7 bases and J 3 bases; bases outside gene matches: 13. CDR3 residues: CASSQRGGGFYNEQFF. The CDR3 DNA follows: TGTGCCAGCTCCCAGCGGGGCGGGGGATTCTACAATGAGCAGTTCTTC.

The chain has TRBV4-3 and TRBJ1-1; the D is unclear. The germline V and J ends were trimmed by 0 bases and 2 bases, with 7 bases remaining between them. Germline V gene lookup returns CDR1 LGHNA and CDR2 YSLEER. This CDR3 is built from 14 residues. CDR3 region: CASSQDKLNTEAFF. The CDR3 DNA reads TGCGCCAGCAGCCAAGATAAGCTCAACACTGAAGCTTTCTTT.

This clone appeared a few times. The V call is TRBV12-3 or TRBV12-4, the J call TRBJ1-1; no definite D call. Deletions cut 6 bases from V and 3 bases from J, with 8 bases between. The CDR3 loop spans 12 amino acids. CDR3 protein: CASSISYTEAFF. For the CDR3, the DNA is TGTGCCAGCAGCATTAGTTACACTGAAGCTTTCTTT.

V gene TRBV23-1 combines with J gene TRBJ2-1; TRBD1 matches 7 bases. TRBV23-1 is recorded as an ORF, its role being uncertain. After removal of 6 bases from V and 5 bases from J, the junction contained 13 bases not matched to a gene. The CDR3 has 16 residues. DNA of the CDR3: TGCGCCAGCAGCCTGGTAGGGGGACAGAAACACAATGAGCAGTTCTTC. Protein: CASSLVGGQKHNEQFF.

The chain carries TRBV28 and TRBJ2-1, with TRBD1 matching 11 bases. The V gene's germline CDR1 is MDHEN and CDR2 SYDVKM. This CDR3 spans 16 amino acids. Unmatched junction bases numbered 12, after V lost 5 bases and J lost 9 bases. The CDR3: CASSINGQGAAGEQFF. The CDR3 nucleotides are TGTGCCAGCAGTATAAACGGACAGGGGGCGGCTGGTGAGCAGTTCTTC.

The CDR3 protein is CASSPGQGRTEAFF. The CDR3 DNA reads as TGCGCCAGCAGCCCGGGACAGGGACGTACTGAAGCTTTCTTT. V and J are TRBV5-1 and TRBJ1-1, with 9 bases that match TRBD1. The V segment lost 4 bases and the J segment 5 bases; nucleotides outside the gene matches: 6. CDR1 SGHRS and CDR2 YFSETQ come from the germline V gene. There are 14 residues in the CDR3.

The chain uses TRBV7-9 and TRBJ2-1; 11 bases agree with TRBD1. Germline CDR1 and CDR2: SEHNR and FQNEAQ (reference sequence). V was pared by 0 bases and J by 3 bases, with 7 bases of the junction left unmatched. The CDR3 contains 18 residues. Here the CDR3 reads CASSLAFGQGAHYNEQFF. CDR3 sequence (DNA): TGTGCCAGCAGCTTAGCGTTCGGACAGGGGGCCCACTACAATGAGCAGTTCTTC.

The V gene is TRBV19, the J gene TRBJ2-5; TRBD1 matches 8 bases. The junction had 7 bases not matched to a gene; V was cut back by 3 bases and J by 4 bases. Germline V CDR1 and CDR2: LNHDA, SQIVND (reference sequence). This CDR3 is built from 15 residues. CDR3 in amino acids: CASSILDRAGETQYF. CDR3 bases: TGTGCCAGTAGTATCCTGGACAGGGCCGGAGAGACCCAGTACTTC. The full variable domain, its missing parts supplied by reference TRBV19 and TRBJ2-5, is DGGITQSPKYLFRKEGQNVTLSCEQNLNHDAMYWYRQDPGQGLRLIYYSQIVNDFQKGDIAEGYSVSREKKESFPLTVTSAQKNPTAFYLCASSILDRAGETQYFGPGTRLLVL.

The gene calls are TRBV5-1 and TRBJ2-2, with D tentatively TRBD2 (6 bases). From germline, CDR1 is SGHRS and CDR2 YFSETQ. The ends were cut back, 0 bases at V and 6 bases at J, with 12 bases in the middle. This CDR3 has 15 residues. The CDR3: CASSLEAGRSGELFF. The CDR3 DNA reads as TGCGCCAGCAGCTTGGAAGCAGGGAGGTCCGGGGAGCTGTTTTTT.